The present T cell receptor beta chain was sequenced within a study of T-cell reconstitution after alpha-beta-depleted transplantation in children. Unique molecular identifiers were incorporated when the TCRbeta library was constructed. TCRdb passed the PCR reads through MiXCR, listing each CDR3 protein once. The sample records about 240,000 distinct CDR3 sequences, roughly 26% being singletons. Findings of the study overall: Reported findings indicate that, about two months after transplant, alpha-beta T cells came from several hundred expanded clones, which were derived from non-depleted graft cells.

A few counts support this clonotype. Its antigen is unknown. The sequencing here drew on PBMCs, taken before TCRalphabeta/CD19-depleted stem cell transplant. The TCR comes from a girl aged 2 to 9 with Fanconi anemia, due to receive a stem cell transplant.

The CDR3 nucleotides read TGTGCCATCAGTGGACGGGGGGAGAGAAATGAGCAGTTCTTC. Amino acid sequence: CAISGRGERNEQFF. The chain recombines TRBV10-3 with TRBJ2-1, with 7 bases aligning to TRBD2. Germline assignment: CDR1 ENHRY and CDR2 SYGVKD. The CDR3 consists of 14 residues. Trimming cost V 4 bases and J 7 bases; bases outside gene matches: 7.